One and the same sample provided the 21 T cell receptor beta chains below, sequenced in a study of cytomegalovirus exposure and HLA in healthy donors. The PCR made use of 60 Vbeta and 13 Jbeta primers. Sequenced by immunoSEQ multiplex PCR; TCRdb stores in-frame clones only, minus some. Of about 180,000 clones in the sample, around three quarters are singletons; the top ten hold under 0.9%. Sequenced: PBMCs. These receptors were obtained from a woman aged 40-49 years in good health and CMV-seronegative.

The chain couples TRBV28 to TRBJ2-7, with 9 bases matching TRBD1. This CDR3 has 14 amino acids. Germline assignment: CDR1 MDHEN and CDR2 SYDVKM. V dropped 8 bases and J dropped 6; count of bases not matched to a gene: 11. CDR3 DNA sequence: TGTGCCAGCCAACAACGGGACAGGGTTGTCGAGCAGTACTTC. Its protein is CASQQRDRVVEQYF.

The chain carries TRBV7-2 and TRBJ1-4, with D perhaps matching TRBD1 (6 bases). Germline CDR1 reads SGHTA; CDR2 reads FQGNSA. This CDR3 comprises 15 residues. Between the trimmed V and J ends, which lost 1 base and 4 bases, there was a span of 10 bases. CDR3 in amino acids: CASSLGPGVNEKLFF. The CDR3 bases are TGTGCCAGCAGCTTAGGTCCAGGGGTTAATGAAAAACTGTTTTTT. The whole variable domain, filled in from reference TRBV7-2 and TRBJ1-4, reads GAGVSQSPSNKVTEKGKDVELRCDPISGHTALYWYRQSLGQGLEFLIYFQGNSAPDKSGLPSDRFSAERTGGSVSTLTIQRTQQEDSAVYLCASSLGPGVNEKLFFGSGTQLSVL.

V usage is TRBV27 and J usage is TRBJ2-1, with TRBD2 identical over 10 bases. The junction had 7 bases not matched to a gene; V was cut back by 5 bases and J by 9 bases. Germline lookup yields CDR1 MNHEY and CDR2 SMNVEV (reference sequence). This CDR3 has 14 residues. CDR3 sequence: CASSPLRTSGEQFF. The DNA for the CDR3 is TGTGCCAGCAGTCCCCTACGGACTAGCGGTGAGCAGTTCTTC.

This clone was detected only a few times. The gene calls are TRBV7-8 and TRBJ1-4; 8 bases map to TRBD1. The ends lost 4 bases at V and 0 bases at J; junction bases unmatched: 1. CDR3 length: 15 residues. CDR1 and CDR2 from the germline V gene are SGHVS and FQNEAQ. The CDR3 protein is CASSSGQATNEKLFF. The CDR3 DNA follows: TGTGCCAGCAGCTCGGGACAGGCAACTAATGAAAAACTGTTTTTT. Full variable domain (missing parts from reference TRBV7-8 and TRBJ1-4): GAGVSQSPRYKVAKRGQDVALRCDPISGHVSLFWYQQALGQGPEFLTYFQNEAQLDKSGLPSDRFFAERPEGSVSTLKIQRTQQEDSAVYLCASSSGQATNEKLFFGSGTQLSVL.

This sequence joins TRBV5-1 and TRBJ2-3; 7 bases fit TRBD2. This CDR3 region has 17 residues. The germline CDR1 and CDR2 sequences are SGHRS and YFSETQ. V lost 2 bases, J lost 6 bases, and 15 bases stayed unmatched. This chain's CDR3 is CASSFGSRGGFFDTQYF. The CDR3 DNA sequence: TGCGCCAGCAGCTTTGGGTCGCGGGGAGGGTTTTTTGATACGCAGTATTTT.

The chain uses TRBV7-9 and TRBJ2-2, with D unresolved. V was clipped by 8 bases and J by 5 bases, with 6 bases between them. The CDR3 totals 11 residues. Germline CDR1 SEHNR, CDR2 FQNEAQ (reference sequence). CDR3 loop: CASSRTGELFF. The CDR3 nucleotides are TGTGCCAGCTCCCGGACCGGGGAGCTGTTTTTT.

The rearrangement links TRBV10-2 to TRBJ1-5; 8 positions match TRBD1. V lost 3 bases to trimming and J lost 7 bases; unmatched junction nucleotides: 5. The CDR3 is made up of 14 amino acids. Germline V gene sequence: CDR1 WSHSY, CDR2 SAAADI. CDR3 sequence: CASSDSGGSQPQHF. DNA of the CDR3: TGCGCCAGCAGTGATTCAGGGGGCAGCCAGCCCCAGCATTTT.

The chain employs TRBV7-9 and TRBJ2-7; 8 bases match TRBD2. Germline V gives CDR1 SEHNR, CDR2 FQNEAQ (reference sequence). This CDR3 has 13 amino acids. V lost 6 bases to trimming and J lost 3 bases; unmatched junction nucleotides: 4. The CDR3 is CASRSSGSYEQYF. The CDR3 DNA is TGTGCCAGCAGGTCGAGCGGGAGCTACGAGCAGTACTTC.

In its sample, this clone was seen once. The rearrangement joins TRBV6-6 to TRBJ2-5; TRBD1 matches at 7 bases. The CDR3 spans 15 residues. Trimming took 2 bases from V and 1 from J; bases not matched to a gene: 4. Germline lookup yields CDR1 MNHNY and CDR2 SVGAGI (reference sequence). This CDR3 is CASSYRPGGQETQYF. The CDR3 bases are TGTGCCAGCAGTTACCGCCCAGGGGGCCAAGAGACCCAGTACTTC.

This chain uses TRBV9 with TRBJ1-5, with 10 bases identical to TRBD1. V trimming: 2 bases; J trimming: 2 bases; junction bases outside the gene matches: 1. CDR3 size: 15 residues. Germline V gives CDR1 SGDLS, CDR2 YYNGEE. The CDR3 nucleotides are TGTGCCAGCAGCGTGACAGGGGGCGGCAATCAGCCCCAGCATTTT. This gives the protein CASSVTGGGNQPQHF.

V gene TRBV7-6 combines with J gene TRBJ2-3; TRBD2 agrees at 16 bases. Trimming cost V 5 bases and J 5 bases; bases outside gene matches: 13. Looked up from germline, CDR1 is SGHVS and CDR2 is FNYEAQ. This CDR3 region has 19 residues. The CDR3 protein is CASSLLPGLAGGRIDTQYF. The DNA of the CDR3 is TGTGCCAGCAGCCTACTCCCGGGACTAGCGGGAGGGAGGATAGATACGCAGTATTTT.

The chain carries TRBV7-9 and TRBJ2-3, with D possibly matching TRBD2 (6 bases). CDR1 and CDR2 from the germline V gene are SEHNR and FQNEAQ (reference sequence). Trimming took off 1 base at V and 2 bases at J, with 7 bases between the two ends. The CDR3 has 14 residues. The CDR3 here is CASSLGGVTDTQYF. CDR3 DNA sequence: TGTGCCAGCAGCTTAGGGGGGGTCACAGATACGCAGTATTTT.

This rearrangement joins TRBV19 to TRBJ1-2; 8 bases line up with TRBD1. This CDR3 is 14 amino acids long. Germline CDR1 LNHDA, CDR2 SQIVND (reference sequence). J gave up 3 bases and V 6 bases, and 6 bases lay outside the gene matches. CDR3 sequence (DNA): TGTGCCAGTAGCCCTGGGACAGGCCACTATGGCTACACCTTC. This encodes CASSPGTGHYGYTF. The variable domain in full, completed from reference TRBV19 and TRBJ1-2, reads DGGITQSPKYLFRKEGQNVTLSCEQNLNHDAMYWYRQDPGQGLRLIYYSQIVNDFQKGDIAEGYSVSREKKESFPLTVTSAQKNPTAFYLCASSPGTGHYGYTFGSGTRLTVV.

V gene TRBV6-5 combines with J gene TRBJ1-2, with no clear D. Germline V gene lookup returns CDR1 MNHEY and CDR2 SVGAGI. The CDR3 has 14 amino acids. The V end lost 6 bases, the J end lost 5 bases, and 16 bases lay between the germline ends. The CDR3 loop is CASREPLPLYGYTF. The DNA of the CDR3 is TGTGCCAGCAGGGAGCCGCTTCCTTTATATGGCTACACCTTC.

CDR3 nucleotides: TGTGCCAGCAGCCGAGGGGGCCAAGAGACCCAGTACTTC. It specifies CASSRGGQETQYF. V is TRBV7-9 and J is TRBJ2-5, with D possibly TRBD1 on 6 matching bases. Looked up from germline, CDR1 is SEHNR and CDR2 is FQNEAQ (reference sequence). V was cut by 5 bases and J by 1 base, with 8 bases left in between. The CDR3 is 13 amino acids.

The chain is built from TRBV6-5 and TRBJ2-3; D might be TRBD2 (6 bases). This CDR3 is built from 13 residues. Germline V gene lookup returns CDR1 MNHEY and CDR2 SVGAGI. V was clipped by 2 bases and J by 5 bases, with 8 bases between them. The CDR3 nucleotides are TGTGCCAGCAGTTACCTGGGGGGAGATACGCAGTATTTT. Its protein is CASSYLGGDTQYF.

CDR3 coding DNA: TGTGCCTGGAGTAGGGGAAGCAACGAGCAGTACTTC. Its translation: CAWSRGSNEQYF. The genes are TRBV30 and TRBJ2-7, with D maybe TRBD1 (5 bases). V lost 2 bases and J lost 5, with 10 bases in between. The CDR3 consists of 12 residues. Germline assignment: CDR1 GTSNPN and CDR2 SVGIG (reference sequence).

The chain recombines TRBV11-1 with TRBJ1-2; D might be TRBD1 (6 bases). CDR3 length: 12 residues. Trimming took 2 bases from V and 10 from J, leaving 11 bases between them. CDR1 and CDR2 from the germline V gene are SGHAT and FQDESV (reference sequence). In nucleotides, the CDR3 is TGTGCCAGCAGCTTAACACAGGGCAACTACACCTTC. As protein: CASSLTQGNYTF.

The rearrangement uses TRBV18 and TRBJ1-3, with 12 bases that match TRBD1. The germline gives CDR1 KGHSH, CDR2 LQKENI. The CDR3 has 16 residues. With 3 bases clipped from V and 2 bases from J, the junction kept 2 bases outside the gene matches. The CDR3 here is CASSPGTGGAGNTIYF. In DNA form, the CDR3 reads TGTGCCAGCTCACCGGGGACAGGGGGCGCTGGAAACACCATATATTTT.

This sequence joins TRBV19 and TRBJ2-3; TRBD1 might be the D (6 bases). The length of the CDR3 is 13 residues. V dropped 7 bases and J dropped 0 bases, with 8 bases sitting between them. Per the germline V gene, CDR1 is LNHDA and CDR2 is SQIVND (reference sequence). The CDR3 DNA sequence: TGTGCCAGTAATGACAGGAGCACAGATACGCAGTATTTT. It yields the protein CASNDRSTDTQYF.

The CDR3 reads CASGRSDRFYNEQFF. The CDR3 region has the DNA TGTGCCAGCGGGCGTTCGGACAGGTTCTACAATGAGCAGTTCTTC. The chain uses TRBV7-9 and TRBJ2-1, with 7 bases that match TRBD1. CDR3 length: 15 residues. Germline values: CDR1 SEHNR, CDR2 FQNEAQ (reference sequence). Germline trimming cut 8 bases from V and 3 bases from J; bases unmatched to any gene: 10.